The 5 T cell receptor beta chains below come from one sample, sequenced in a study of blood T cell repertoires in COVID-19. The table came from immunoSEQ multiplex PCR; TCRdb's copy has only in-frame clones and leaves some out. The table includes 120,000 or so clones, about 88% detected once. Sequenced: peripheral blood. The source is a woman of 80 years or more with acute or convalescent COVID-19.

The rearrangement links TRBV29-1 to TRBJ1-1; the D is unclear. Germline CDR1 SQVTM, CDR2 ANQGSEA. Trimming pared 3 bases from V and 0 bases from J, leaving 8 bases between. The length of the CDR3 is 13 residues. This CDR3 is CSVDYRLNTEAFF. CDR3 nucleotides: TGCAGCGTTGATTACAGATTGAACACTGAAGCTTTCTTT.

The rearrangement joins TRBV7-3 to TRBJ1-2, with D perhaps matching TRBD1 (5 bases). Trimming took 5 bases from V and 3 from J, leaving 16 bases between them. Germline assignment: CDR1 SGHTA and CDR2 FQGTGA. The CDR3 runs to 15 residues. CDR3 residues: CASSPGFWGDYGYTF. The CDR3 nucleotides are TGTGCCAGCAGCCCGGGGTTTTGGGGGGACTATGGCTACACCTTC. Supplemented by reference TRBV7-3 and TRBJ1-2, the full variable domain reads GAGVSQTPSNKVTEKGKYVELRCDPISGHTALYWYRQSLGQGPEFLIYFQGTGAADDSGLPNDRFFAVRPEGSVSTLKIQRTERGDSAVYLCASSPGFWGDYGYTFGSGTRLTVV.

The chain carries TRBV27 and TRBJ2-3, with a tentative D call TRBD2 (5 bases). The CDR3 runs 13 residues. From germline, CDR1 is MNHEY and CDR2 SMNVEV (reference sequence). V dropped 8 bases and J dropped 6 bases, with 15 bases sitting between them. CDR3 nucleotide sequence: TGTGCCAGCCGACGGATACCGGGGGATACGCAGTATTTT. Translated: CASRRIPGDTQYF.

The chain carries TRBV5-5 and TRBJ2-6, with D possibly being TRBD1 (7 bases). This CDR3 is built from 16 residues. Germline CDR1 and CDR2: SGHKS and YYEKEE (reference sequence). V lost 0 bases and J 1 base, leaving 8 bases between the germline ends. CDR3 loop: CASSLAGGSGANVLTF. CDR3 in DNA: TGTGCCAGCAGCTTGGCAGGGGGGTCTGGGGCCAACGTCCTGACTTTC.

V usage is TRBV3-1 (or the pseudogene TRBV3-2) and J usage is TRBJ2-5; TRBD1 is a possible D gene (5 bases). The V and J ends lost 0 bases and 1 base respectively, with 12 bases between them. In germline, CDR1 is LGHDT, CDR2 YNNKEL (reference sequence). CDR3 size: 16 residues. This CDR3 reads CASSQDFGDSQETQYF. The DNA for the CDR3 is TGTGCCAGCAGCCAAGATTTCGGTGACAGCCAAGAGACCCAGTACTTC.